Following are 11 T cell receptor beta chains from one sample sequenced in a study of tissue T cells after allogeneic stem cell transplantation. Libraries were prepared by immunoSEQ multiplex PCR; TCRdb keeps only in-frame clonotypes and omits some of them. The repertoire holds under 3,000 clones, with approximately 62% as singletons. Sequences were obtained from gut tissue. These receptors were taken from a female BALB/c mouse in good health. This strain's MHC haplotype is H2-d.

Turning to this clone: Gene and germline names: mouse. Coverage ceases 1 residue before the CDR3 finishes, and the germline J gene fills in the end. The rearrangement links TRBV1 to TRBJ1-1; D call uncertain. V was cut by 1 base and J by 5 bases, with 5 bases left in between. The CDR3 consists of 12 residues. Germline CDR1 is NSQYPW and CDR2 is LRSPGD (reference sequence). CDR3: CTCSAVGTEVFF. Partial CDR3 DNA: TGCACCTGCAGTGCAGTCGGGACAGAAGTCTTC.

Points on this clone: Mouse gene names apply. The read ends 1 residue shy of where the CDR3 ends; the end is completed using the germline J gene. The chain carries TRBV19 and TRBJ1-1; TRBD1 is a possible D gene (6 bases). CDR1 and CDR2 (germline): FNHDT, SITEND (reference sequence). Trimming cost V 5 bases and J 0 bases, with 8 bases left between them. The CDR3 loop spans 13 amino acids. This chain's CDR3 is CASRGTTNTEVFF. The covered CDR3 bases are TGTGCCAGCAGAGGGACAACAAACACAGAAGTCTTC.

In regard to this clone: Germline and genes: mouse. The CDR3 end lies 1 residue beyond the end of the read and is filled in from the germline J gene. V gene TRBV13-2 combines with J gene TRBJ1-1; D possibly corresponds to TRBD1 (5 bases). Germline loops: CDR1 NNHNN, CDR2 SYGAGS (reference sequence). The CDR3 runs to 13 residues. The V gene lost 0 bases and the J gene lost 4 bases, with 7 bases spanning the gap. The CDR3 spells CASGDEGFTEVFF. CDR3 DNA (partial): TGTGCCAGCGGTGATGAGGGGTTCACAGAAGTCTTC.

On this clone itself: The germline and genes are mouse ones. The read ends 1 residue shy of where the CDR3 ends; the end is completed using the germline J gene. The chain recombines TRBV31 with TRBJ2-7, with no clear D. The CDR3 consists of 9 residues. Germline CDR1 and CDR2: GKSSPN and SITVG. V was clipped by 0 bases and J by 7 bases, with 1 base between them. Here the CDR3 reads CAWSLEQYF. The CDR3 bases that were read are TGTGCCTGGAGTCTCGAACAGTAC.

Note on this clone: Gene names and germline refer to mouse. CDR3 DNA (partial): TGTGCTAGCAGTCCTCACAGGGGGCGCAACACAGAAGTCTTC. Its protein is CASSPHRGRNTEVF. The whole CDR3 protein reads CASSPHRGRNTEVFF. The J gene is TRBJ1-1, the V gene TRBV29, with 9 bases identical to TRBD1. The read ends 1 residue shy of where the CDR3 ends; the end is completed using the germline J gene. Germline V CDR1 and CDR2: MSHET, SYDVDS. Unmatched junction bases numbered 6, after V lost 5 bases and J lost 2 bases. The CDR3 contains 15 residues.

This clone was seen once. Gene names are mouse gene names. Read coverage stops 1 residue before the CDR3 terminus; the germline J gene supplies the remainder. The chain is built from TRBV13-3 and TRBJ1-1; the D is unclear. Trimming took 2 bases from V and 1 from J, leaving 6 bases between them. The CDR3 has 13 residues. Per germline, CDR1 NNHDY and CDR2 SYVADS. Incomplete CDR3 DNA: TGTGCCAGCAGTGACCCGGGGAACACAGAAGTCTTC. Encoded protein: CASSDPGNTEVF. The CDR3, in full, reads CASSDPGNTEVFF.

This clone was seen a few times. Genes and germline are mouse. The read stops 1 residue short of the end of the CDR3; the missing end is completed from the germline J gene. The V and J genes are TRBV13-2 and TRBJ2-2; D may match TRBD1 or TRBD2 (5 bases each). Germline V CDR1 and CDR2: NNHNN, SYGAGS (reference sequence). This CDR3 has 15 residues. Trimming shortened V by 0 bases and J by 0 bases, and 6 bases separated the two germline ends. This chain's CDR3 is CASGDGGTNTGQLYF. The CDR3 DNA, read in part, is TGTGCCAGCGGTGATGGGGGGACAAACACCGGGCAGCTCTAC.

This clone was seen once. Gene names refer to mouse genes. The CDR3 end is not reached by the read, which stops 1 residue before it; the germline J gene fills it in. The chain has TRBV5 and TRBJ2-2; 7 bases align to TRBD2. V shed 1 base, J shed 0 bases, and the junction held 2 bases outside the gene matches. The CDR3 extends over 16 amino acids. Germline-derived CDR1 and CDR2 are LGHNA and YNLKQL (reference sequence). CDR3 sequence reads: CASSQGGGANTGQLYF. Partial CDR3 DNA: TGTGCCAGCAGCCAAGGCGGGGGGGCAAACACCGGGCAGCTCTAC.

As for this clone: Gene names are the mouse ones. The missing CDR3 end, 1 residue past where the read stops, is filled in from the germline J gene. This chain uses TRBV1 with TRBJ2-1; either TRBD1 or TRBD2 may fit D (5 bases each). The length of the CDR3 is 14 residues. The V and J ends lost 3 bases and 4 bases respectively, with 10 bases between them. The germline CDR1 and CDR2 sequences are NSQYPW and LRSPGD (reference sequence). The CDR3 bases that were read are TGCACCTGCAGTGCTGGGGCCGCTTATGCTGAGCAGTTC. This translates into CTCSAGAAYAEQF. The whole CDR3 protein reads CTCSAGAAYAEQFF.

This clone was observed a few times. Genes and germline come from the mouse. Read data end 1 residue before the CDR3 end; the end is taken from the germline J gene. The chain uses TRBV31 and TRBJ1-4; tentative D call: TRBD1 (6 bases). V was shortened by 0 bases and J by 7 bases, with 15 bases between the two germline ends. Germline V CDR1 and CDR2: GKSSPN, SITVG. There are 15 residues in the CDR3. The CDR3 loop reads CAWSLGGRRGERLFF. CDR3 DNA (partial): TGTGCCTGGAGTCTAGGGGGGAGAAGGGGCGAAAGATTATTT.

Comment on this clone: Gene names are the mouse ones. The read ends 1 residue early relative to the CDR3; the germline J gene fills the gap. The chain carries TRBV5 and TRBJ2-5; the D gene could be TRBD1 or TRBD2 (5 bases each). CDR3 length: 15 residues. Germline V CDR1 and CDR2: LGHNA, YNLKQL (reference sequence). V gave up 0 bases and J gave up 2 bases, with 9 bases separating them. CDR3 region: CASSQEGTGQDTQYF. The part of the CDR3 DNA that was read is TGTGCCAGCAGCCAAGAGGGGACGGGCCAAGACACCCAGTAC.